This TCR beta chain comes out of a study of T-cell memory formation after mild COVID-19. This clonotype was counted between two and nine times. TCRdb reanalysed the 5' RACE reads using MiXCR and keeps one entry per CDR3 protein. The data contain a few hundred thousand distinct CDR3 sequences, approximately 24% of them seen just once; the ten biggest clones take up around 9.5%. In germline, CDR1 is MNHNS, CDR2 SASEGT. CDR3 length equals 14 residues. V shed 6 bases, J shed 0 bases, and the junction held 4 bases outside the gene matches. The rearrangement uses TRBV6-1 and TRBJ1-2; TRBD1 matches 7 bases. This clonotype originated in an adult woman who had mild COVID-19 (a few samples of this study predate the infection). Cell type and time point are not known. Sequencing used PBMCs or a T cell subset sorted from them (not recorded which). The CDR3 loop reads CASSGGTANYGYTF. The DNA of the CDR3 is TGTGCCAGCAGCGGAGGGACAGCTAACTATGGCTACACCTTC.